The source of this T cell receptor (beta chain) is a study of T cell repertoires in cytomegalovirus infection. Overall study context: It was the public TCR beta signatures that indicated both CMV infection and matching HLA type. Study-wide findings and caveats: Cumulative public TCR beta family frequency identified carriers of CMV plus the relevant HLA.

Many counts were recorded for this clonotype. Its antigen is unknown. TCRdb used MiXCR to reprocess the reads, holding one entry per CDR3 protein. The data hold 150,000 to 200,000 distinct CDR3 sequences, with approximately 9.7% observed a single time. V was clipped by 4 bases and J by 6 bases, with 22 bases between them. The CDR3 sequence is 16 residues long. The germline V gene encodes CDR1 SGHRS and CDR2 YFSETQ. The TCR comes from a human donor in good health (CMV status not recorded). Some clones in this sample may be carry-over from other donors' samples. The chain recombines TRBV5-1 with TRBJ1-1; TRBD1 might be the D (6 bases). The material sequenced was PBMCs. CDR3 bases: TGCGCCAGCAGCACCGACAGGAGGGTAATTCTGGCTGAAGCTTTCTTT. It specifies CASSTDRRVILAEAFF. Looking up the rest from reference TRBV5-1 and TRBJ1-1 gives the full variable domain: KAGVTQTPRYLIKTRGQQVTLSCSPISGHRSVSWYQQTPGQGLQFLFEYFSETQRNKGNFPGRFSGRQFSNSRSEMNVSTLELGDSALYLCASSTDRRVILAEAFFGQGTRLTVV.